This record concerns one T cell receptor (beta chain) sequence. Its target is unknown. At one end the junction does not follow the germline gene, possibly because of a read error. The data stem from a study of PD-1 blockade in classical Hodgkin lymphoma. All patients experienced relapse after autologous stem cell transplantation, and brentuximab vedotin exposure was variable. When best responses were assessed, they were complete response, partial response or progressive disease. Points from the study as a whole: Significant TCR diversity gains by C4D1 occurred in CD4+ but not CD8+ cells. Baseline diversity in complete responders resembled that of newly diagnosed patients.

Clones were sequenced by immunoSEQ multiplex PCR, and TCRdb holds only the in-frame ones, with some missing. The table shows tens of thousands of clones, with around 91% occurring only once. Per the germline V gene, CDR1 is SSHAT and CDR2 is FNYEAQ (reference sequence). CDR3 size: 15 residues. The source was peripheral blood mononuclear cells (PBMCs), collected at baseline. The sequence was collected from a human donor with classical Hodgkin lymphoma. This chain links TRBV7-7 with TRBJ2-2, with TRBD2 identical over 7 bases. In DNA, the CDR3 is TGTGCTAGCAGCCCCCAGCGGGGTGGCACCGGGGAGCTGTTTTTT. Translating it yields CASSPQRGGTGELFF. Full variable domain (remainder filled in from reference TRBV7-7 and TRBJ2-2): GAGVSQSPRYKVTKRGQDVTLRCDPISSHATLYWYQQALGQGPEFLTYFNYEAQPDKSGLPSDRFSAERPEGSISTLTIQRTEQRDSAMYRCASSPQRGGTGELFFGEGSRLTVL.